The T cell receptor beta chain described here comes from a study of blood T cell repertoires in COVID-19. In the study overall: Specimens from acute and convalescent COVID-19 originated in the United States, Italy and Spain. T cells, B-cell-depleted T cells, or PBMCs supplied cDNA or gDNA.

As originally analysed: Cell counts per sample came from amplifying reference gene primers. Sequenced by immunoSEQ multiplex PCR; TCRdb stores in-frame clones only, minus some. The V and J calls and clone size come from that table; D and trimming were worked out from the DNA. Of approximately 100,000 clones in the sample, about 87% were seen once. Seattle participants joined during active infection and were tracked over time. Trimming removed 3 bases from V and 3 bases from J; junction bases left unmatched: 3. In germline, CDR1 is KGHSH, CDR2 LQKENI. This CDR3 is built from 14 residues. The receptor was derived from a human donor with COVID-19, enrolled during active disease. The donor label of this sample is uncertain. The sequencing input was peripheral blood. This rearrangement joins TRBV18 to TRBJ2-7; 9 bases agree with TRBD1. The CDR3 protein is CASSPPGQGYEQYF. The CDR3, as DNA: TGTGCCAGCTCACCGCCGGGACAGGGCTACGAGCAGTACTTC.